The present entry profiles one T cell receptor (beta chain) with its context. The data were obtained in a study of shared clonotypes between healthy human individuals. The CDR3 is 15 residues long. Trimming cost V 5 bases and J 5 bases; bases outside gene matches: 6. Germline lookup yields CDR1 MDHEN and CDR2 SYDVKM. TCRdb keeps only in-frame clones here, not all; method: immunoSEQ multiplex PCR. This table has a few million clones, around 90% appearing once. The clonotype comes from a man aged 18 to 35 in good health. The rearrangement uses TRBV28 and TRBJ2-5, with TRBD2 matching 12 bases. Sequenced sample: naive CD4+ T cells sorted from blood. Subset defined: CD45RA+ positively selected. DNA for the CDR3: TGTGCCAGCAGTCAAAGACTAGCGGGGGTTGAGACCCAGTACTTC. This codes for CASSQRLAGVETQYF.